These 21 T cell receptor beta chains were all obtained from the same sample, sequenced in a study of Graves' ophthalmopathy and Graves' hyperthyroidism. Amplification from RNA transcripts yielded the TCR beta CDR3 regions. RT-PCR in the first round used HTBI primers; a second-round multiplex PCR followed. MiXCR was run by TCRdb on the multiplex PCR reads, yielding one entry per CDR3 protein. This table has about 620,000 distinct CDR3 sequences, approximately 22% appearing once. The sequencing input was peripheral blood. These receptors were obtained from a woman aged 18-29 years with stable Graves' hyperthyroidism. Some clones in this sample may be carry-over from other donors' samples.

This clonotype showed up just a few times. Since no conserved phenylalanine or tryptophan closes the CDR3, a read error is the likely cause. The CDR3 sequence is CASSFGQNGYTY. The CDR3 bases are TGTGCCAGTAGCTTTGGACAGAATGGCTACACCTAC. This chain uses TRBV7-9 with TRBJ1-2, with a weak D call TRBD1 (6 bases). Germline V lookup: CDR1 SEHNR, CDR2 FQNEAQ (reference sequence). This CDR3 spans 12 amino acids.

This clonotype was observed many times. The rearrangement uses TRBV19 and TRBJ2-5; possibly TRBD1 for D (5 bases). The ends were cut back, 0 bases at V and 1 base at J, with 15 bases in the middle. Per germline, CDR1 LNHDA and CDR2 SQIVND (reference sequence). The CDR3 is 17 residues long. Here the CDR3 DNA reads TGTGCCAGTAGTATAGATCGAACAGGCGTATCCCAAGAGACCCAGTACTTC. It is translated as CASSIDRTGVSQETQYF. Together with reference TRBV19 and TRBJ2-5, the CDR3 gives the full variable domain: DGGITQSPKYLFRKEGQNVTLSCEQNLNHDAMYWYRQDPGQGLRLIYYSQIVNDFQKGDIAEGYSVSREKKESFPLTVTSAQKNPTAFYLCASSIDRTGVSQETQYFGPGTRLLVL.

The rearrangement joins TRBV4-1 to TRBJ2-7; TRBD2 might be the D (6 bases). CDR3 length: 16 amino acids. Trimming removed 1 base at V and 3 bases at J, with 16 bases between. CDR1 and CDR2 (germline): MGHRA, YSYEKL. In nucleotides, the CDR3 is TGCGCCAGCAGCCAAGCTCCGGGAGTGAGCATCTACGAGCAGTACTTC. This sequence encodes CASSQAPGVSIYEQYF.

Ten or more counts support this clonotype. The rearrangement uses TRBV20-1 and TRBJ2-5; D ambiguous. Trimming took off 1 base at V and 5 bases at J, with 8 bases between the two ends. Per the germline V gene, CDR1 is DFQATT and CDR2 is SNEGSKA (reference sequence). The CDR3 loop spans 12 amino acids. CDR3 in amino acids: CSARADGETQYF. The CDR3 bases are TGCAGTGCTAGAGCTGATGGGGAGACCCAGTACTTC.

There are many counts of this clonotype. J is TRBJ1-2 and V is TRBV20-1, with D hard to call. The CDR3 sequence is 15 residues long. V was shortened by 1 base and J by 2 bases, with 14 bases between the two germline ends. In germline, CDR1 is DFQATT, CDR2 SNEGSKA (reference sequence). The CDR3 DNA reads as TGCAGTGCTAGAGTCTGGCAGTTTGGGAACTATGGCTACACCTTC. It translates to CSARVWQFGNYGYTF.

This clonotype appeared once. The rearrangement joins TRBV20-1 to TRBJ2-7; D remains unclear. The CDR3 loop spans 15 amino acids. The germline V gene has CDR1 DFQATT and CDR2 SNEGSKA (reference sequence). V was cut by 1 base and J by 3 bases, with 16 bases left in between. This CDR3 is CSARGAHEGNYEQYF. The CDR3 coding sequence is TGCAGTGCTAGAGGGGCTCATGAAGGCAACTACGAGCAGTACTTC.

In its sample, this clonotype was seen many times. This rearrangement joins TRBV2 to TRBJ1-5, with TRBD1 matching over 9 bases. Per the germline V gene, CDR1 is SNHLY and CDR2 is FYNNEI. Losses at the gene ends were 1 base for V and 4 bases for J; bases not matched to a gene: 2. The CDR3 is 15 amino acids. The CDR3 loop reads CASSEDGTGNQPQHF. The DNA for the CDR3 is TGTGCCAGCAGTGAAGATGGGACAGGGAATCAGCCCCAGCATTTT.

The rearrangement uses TRBV27 and TRBJ1-2; no clear D. The CDR3 has 13 amino acids. The germline gives CDR1 MNHEY, CDR2 SMNVEV (reference sequence). Deletions cut 4 bases from V and 0 bases from J, with 6 bases between. CDR3 protein: CASSWGSNYGYTF. DNA for the CDR3: TGTGCCAGCAGTTGGGGATCTAACTATGGCTACACCTTC.

This clonotype was seen repeatedly, ten times or more. V usage is TRBV2 and J usage is TRBJ2-7; no firm D call. The CDR3 runs to 14 residues. Germline-derived CDR1 and CDR2 are SNHLY and FYNNEI. The germline V and J ends were trimmed by 3 bases and 1 base, with 10 bases remaining between them. The CDR3 reads CASSETPLSYEQYF. As DNA, the CDR3 is TGTGCCAGCAGTGAGACACCACTATCCTACGAGCAGTACTTC.

The chain recombines TRBV12-3 or TRBV12-4 with TRBJ2-4; the D is unclear. The V and J ends lost 4 bases and 0 bases respectively, with 13 bases between them. The CDR3 is 16 amino acids. CDR3 in DNA: TGTGCCAGCAGTTCAGCGTTTATGATAGCCAAAAACATTCAGTACTTC. Translated, it gives CASSSAFMIAKNIQYF.

This clonotype has a count of ten or more. The CDR3 nucleotides read TGTGCCAGCAGTCGCGACACGCCCCAGCCCCAGCATTTT. Protein: CASSRDTPQPQHF. This chain joins TRBV6-1 and TRBJ1-5; no clear D gene. V lost 5 bases and J lost 7, with 12 bases in between. The germline V gene encodes CDR1 MNHNS and CDR2 SASEGT. The CDR3 sequence is 13 residues long.

This clonotype came up many times. The chain couples TRBV12-3 or TRBV12-4 to TRBJ1-1; D is undetermined. The CDR3 is 13 residues long. V lost 6 bases, J lost 4 bases, and 12 bases lay in between. CDR3 in DNA: TGTGCCAGCAGGCAGAGTGGACCCACTGAAGCTTTCTTT. This sequence encodes CASRQSGPTEAFF.

The rearrangement uses TRBV13 and TRBJ1-1; D gene ambiguous. V was clipped by 3 bases and J by 5 bases, with 13 bases between them. The germline V gene has CDR1 PRHDT and CDR2 FYEKMQ (reference sequence). The CDR3 extends over 14 amino acids. The CDR3 bases are TGTGCCAGCAGCTTGGAGGAGAGAGGAACTGAAGCTTTCTTT. It specifies CASSLEERGTEAFF.

DNA of the CDR3: TGTGCCAGCAGGACTAGCGGGGGGGGGGAGACCCAGTACTTC. Translating it yields CASRTSGGGETQYF. This chain links TRBV12-3 or TRBV12-4 with TRBJ2-5; TRBD2 aligns across 14 bases. V lost 6 bases, J lost 5 bases, and 2 bases stayed unmatched. The CDR3 consists of 14 residues.

There are a few counts of this clonotype. The V gene is TRBV5-1, the J gene TRBJ1-1; tentatively, D is TRBD1 (5 bases). The CDR3 has 14 amino acids. Germline CDR1 reads SGHRS; CDR2 reads YFSETQ. V lost 3 bases to trimming and J lost 3 bases, with 12 bases between them. The CDR3 DNA follows: TGCGCCAGCAGCTCCACCGACAGATACACTGAAGCTTTCTTT. This gives the protein CASSSTDRYTEAFF.

This clonotype has at least ten counts. The chain joins TRBV7-2 to TRBJ2-7; TRBD2 matches at 14 bases. Germline-derived CDR1 and CDR2 are SGHTA and FQGNSA. The CDR3 has 19 residues. Trimming at V came to 5 bases and at J to 7 bases, leaving 19 bases not matched to a gene. The CDR3: CASSDPGLAGVLLPREQYF. The DNA of the CDR3 is TGTGCCAGCAGCGACCCGGGACTAGCGGGAGTTCTACTTCCCAGGGAGCAGTACTTC. Based on the CDR3 plus reference TRBV7-2 and TRBJ2-7, the full variable domain is GAGVSQSPSNKVTEKGKDVELRCDPISGHTALYWYRQSLGQGLEFLIYFQGNSAPDKSGLPSDRFSAERTGGSVSTLTIQRTQQEDSAVYLCASSDPGLAGVLLPREQYFGPGTRLTVT.

This clonotype was observed at least ten times. This rearrangement joins TRBV7-2 to TRBJ2-7; 11 bases fit TRBD1. There are 14 residues in the CDR3. Unmatched junction bases numbered 1, after V lost 1 base and J lost 5 bases. The germline CDR1 and CDR2 sequences are SGHTA and FQGNSA. In DNA form, the CDR3 reads TGTGCCAGCAGCTTAGGGGACAGGGGGAACGAGCAGTACTTC. The encoded protein is CASSLGDRGNEQYF.

This clonotype has only a few counts. The chain employs TRBV24-1 and TRBJ2-5, with TRBD2 identical over 10 bases. This CDR3 has 15 residues. Germline lookup yields CDR1 KGHDR and CDR2 SFDVKD. The trim removed 5 bases at V and 2 bases at J, leaving 4 bases unmatched. CDR3 loop: CATSGTSGSQETQYF. The CDR3 coding sequence is TGTGCCACCAGTGGGACTAGCGGATCTCAAGAGACCCAGTACTTC.

The chain employs TRBV30 and TRBJ2-7; 11 bases line up with TRBD2. Per germline, CDR1 GTSNPN and CDR2 SVGIG (reference sequence). Trimming cost V 2 bases and J 3 bases; bases outside gene matches: 12. This CDR3 is 17 amino acids long. The CDR3 sequence: CAWSIGLAGGRGYEQYF. Written as DNA, the CDR3 is TGTGCCTGGAGTATAGGACTAGCGGGCGGACGGGGCTACGAGCAGTACTTC.

The chain joins TRBV30 to TRBJ1-1; D may be TRBD1 (5 bases). Deletions cut 1 base from V and 2 bases from J, with 20 bases between. This CDR3 comprises 17 residues. The V gene's germline CDR1 is GTSNPN and CDR2 SVGIG (reference sequence). The chain's CDR3 is CAWSDPARGTINTEAFF. The CDR3 DNA follows: TGTGCCTGGAGTGATCCTGCCAGAGGGACCATTAACACTGAAGCTTTCTTT.

This clonotype was counted at least ten times. The rearrangement links TRBV28 to TRBJ2-4; D might be TRBD2 (6 bases). CDR3 length: 12 amino acids. Per germline, CDR1 MDHEN and CDR2 SYDVKM. V was clipped by 6 bases and J by 8 bases, with 11 bases between them. CDR3 DNA sequence: TGTGCCAGCAGCCTGGCGGGGTACATTCAGTACTTC. Its protein product is CASSLAGYIQYF.